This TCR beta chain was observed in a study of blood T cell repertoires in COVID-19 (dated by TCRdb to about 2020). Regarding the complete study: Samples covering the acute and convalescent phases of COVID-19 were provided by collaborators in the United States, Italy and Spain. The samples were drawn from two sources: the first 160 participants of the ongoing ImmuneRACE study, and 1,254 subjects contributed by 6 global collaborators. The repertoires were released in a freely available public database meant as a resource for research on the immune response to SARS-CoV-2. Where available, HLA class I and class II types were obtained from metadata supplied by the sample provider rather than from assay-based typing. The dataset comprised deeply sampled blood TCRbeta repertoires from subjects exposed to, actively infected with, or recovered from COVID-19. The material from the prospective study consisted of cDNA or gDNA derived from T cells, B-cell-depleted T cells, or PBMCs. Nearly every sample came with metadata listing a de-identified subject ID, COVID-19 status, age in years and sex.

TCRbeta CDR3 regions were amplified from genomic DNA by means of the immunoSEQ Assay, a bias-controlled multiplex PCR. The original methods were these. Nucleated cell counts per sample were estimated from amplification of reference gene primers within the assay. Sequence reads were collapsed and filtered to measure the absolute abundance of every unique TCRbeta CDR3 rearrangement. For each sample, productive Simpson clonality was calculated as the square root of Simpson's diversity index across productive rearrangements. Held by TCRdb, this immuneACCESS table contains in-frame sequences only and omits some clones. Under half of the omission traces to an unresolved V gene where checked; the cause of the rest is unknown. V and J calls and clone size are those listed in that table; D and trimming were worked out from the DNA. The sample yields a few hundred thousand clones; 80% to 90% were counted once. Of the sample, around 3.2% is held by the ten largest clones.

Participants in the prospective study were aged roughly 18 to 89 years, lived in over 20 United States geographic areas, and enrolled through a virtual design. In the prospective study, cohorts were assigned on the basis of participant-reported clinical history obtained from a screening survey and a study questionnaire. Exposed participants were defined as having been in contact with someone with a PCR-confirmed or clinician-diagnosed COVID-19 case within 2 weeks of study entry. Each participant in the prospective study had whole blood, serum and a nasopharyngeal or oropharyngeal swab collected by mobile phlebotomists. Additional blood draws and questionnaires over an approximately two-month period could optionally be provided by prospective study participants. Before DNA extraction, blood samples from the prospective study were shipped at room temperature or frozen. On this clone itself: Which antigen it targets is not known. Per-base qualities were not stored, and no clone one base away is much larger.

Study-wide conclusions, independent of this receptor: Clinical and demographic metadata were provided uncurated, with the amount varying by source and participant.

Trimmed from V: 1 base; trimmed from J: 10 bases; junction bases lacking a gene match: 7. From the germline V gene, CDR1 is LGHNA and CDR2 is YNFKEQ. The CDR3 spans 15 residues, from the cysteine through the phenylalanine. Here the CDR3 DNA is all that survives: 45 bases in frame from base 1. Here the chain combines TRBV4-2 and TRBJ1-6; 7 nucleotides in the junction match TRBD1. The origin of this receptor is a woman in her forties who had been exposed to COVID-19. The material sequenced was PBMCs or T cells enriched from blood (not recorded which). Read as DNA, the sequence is TGTGCCAGCAGCCAAGTGGAAGGGGGCCGATCACCCCTCCACTTT. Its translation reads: CASSQVEGGRSPLHF.